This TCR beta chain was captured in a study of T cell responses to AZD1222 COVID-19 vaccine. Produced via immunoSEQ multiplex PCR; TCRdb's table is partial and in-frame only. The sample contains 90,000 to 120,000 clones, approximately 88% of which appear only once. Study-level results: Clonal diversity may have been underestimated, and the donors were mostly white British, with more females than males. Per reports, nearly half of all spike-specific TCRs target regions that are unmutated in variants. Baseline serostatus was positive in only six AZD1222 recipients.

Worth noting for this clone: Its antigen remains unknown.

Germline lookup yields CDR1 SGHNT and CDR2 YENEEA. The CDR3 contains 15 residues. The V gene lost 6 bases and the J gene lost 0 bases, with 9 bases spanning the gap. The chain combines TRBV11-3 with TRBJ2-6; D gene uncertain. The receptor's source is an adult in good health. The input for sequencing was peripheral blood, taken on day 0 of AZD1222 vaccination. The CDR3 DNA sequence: TGTGCCAGCAGTCCGTTTTACTCTGGGGCCAACGTCCTGACTTTC. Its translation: CASSPFYSGANVLTF.